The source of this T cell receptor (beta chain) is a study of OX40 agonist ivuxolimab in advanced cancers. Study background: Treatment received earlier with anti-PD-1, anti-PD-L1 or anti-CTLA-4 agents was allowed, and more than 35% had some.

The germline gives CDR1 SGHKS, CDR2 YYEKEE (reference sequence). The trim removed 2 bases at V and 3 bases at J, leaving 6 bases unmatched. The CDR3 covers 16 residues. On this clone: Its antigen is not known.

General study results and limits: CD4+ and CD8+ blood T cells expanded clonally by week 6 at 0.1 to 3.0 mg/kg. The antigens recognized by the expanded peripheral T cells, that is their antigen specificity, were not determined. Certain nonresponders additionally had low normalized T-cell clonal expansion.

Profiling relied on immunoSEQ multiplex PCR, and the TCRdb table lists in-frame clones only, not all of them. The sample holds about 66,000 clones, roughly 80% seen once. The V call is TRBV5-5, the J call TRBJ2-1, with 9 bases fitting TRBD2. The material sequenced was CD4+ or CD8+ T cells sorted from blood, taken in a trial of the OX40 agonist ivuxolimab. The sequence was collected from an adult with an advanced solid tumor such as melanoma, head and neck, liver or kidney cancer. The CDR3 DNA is TGTGCCAGCAGCTTAAGCGGGGGGACTGACTACAATGAGCAGTTCTTC. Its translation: CASSLSGGTDYNEQFF.